This TCR beta chain was captured in a study of shared clonotypes between healthy human individuals. The deep-level immunoSEQ assay was used. Sequencing used immunoSEQ multiplex PCR; TCRdb keeps in-frame clones, though not all of them. The sample lists 2.3 million or so clones, just over 90% occurring once. The V end lost 0 bases, the J end lost 4 bases, and 3 bases lay between the germline ends. The CDR3 is 12 residues long. Germline V lookup: CDR1 SEHNR, CDR2 FQNEAQ (reference sequence). Donors were Caucasian adults residing in Nashville, Tennessee, USA. It was into CD45RA+ naive and CD45RA-negative memory subsets that the CD4+ cells were split. As regards this clone: Other DNA sequences in the sample encode the same CDR3.

Input material: naive CD4+ T cells from PBMCs. As for subset: CD45RA+ positively selected. The sequence was collected from a man between 18 and 35 years old in good health. Some clones in this sample may be carry-over from other donors' samples. V is TRBV7-9 and J is TRBJ1-1; no definite D call. The CDR3 DNA reads as TGTGCCAGCAGCTTAGCCAGCACTGAAGCTTTCTTT. It is translated as CASSLASTEAFF.